Presented here are 23 T cell receptor beta chains from one specimen sequenced in a study. Each CDR3 protein gets one entry after TCRdb re-called the RT-PCR reads with MiXCR. Here the sample spans almost 700,000 distinct CDR3 sequences, 14% being singletons. Sequencing input: memory CD4+ T cells from blood. The receptors here all came from a female donor in good health, serving as a healthy control.

This clonotype was seen a handful of times. This chain links TRBV4-1 with TRBJ1-5; D might be TRBD1 (6 bases). V was cut by 3 bases and J by 2 bases, with 14 bases left in between. Germline lookup yields CDR1 MGHRA and CDR2 YSYEKL. The CDR3 totals 16 residues. The CDR3 is CASSHGGGKGNQPQHF. The CDR3 DNA reads as TGCGCCAGCAGCCACGGGGGGGGCAAAGGCAATCAGCCCCAGCATTTT.

This chain uses TRBV5-1 with TRBJ2-1, with D perhaps given as TRBD1 or TRBD2 (6 bases each). This CDR3 contains 16 residues. Trimming removed 0 bases from V and 6 bases from J, with 16 bases in between. Germline CDR1 reads SGHRS; CDR2 reads YFSETQ. CDR3 region: CASSLGGGTLGNEQFF. The CDR3 DNA is TGCGCCAGCAGCTTGGGGGGCGGGACACTCGGCAATGAGCAGTTCTTC.

This clonotype was counted many times. The chain joins TRBV2 to TRBJ2-7; D possibly corresponds to TRBD2 (5 bases). Germline CDR1 is SNHLY and CDR2 is FYNNEI. The CDR3 loop spans 14 amino acids. Between the trimmed V and J ends, which lost 4 bases and 5 bases, there was a span of 15 bases. CDR3 nucleotide sequence: TGTGCCAGCAGTGTTTTGGCCGCACTAGACGAGCAGTACTTC. It yields the protein CASSVLAALDEQYF.

This clonotype has just a few counts. This chain connects TRBV29-1 to TRBJ2-3; TRBD2 matches at 11 bases. Germline-derived CDR1 and CDR2 are SQVTM and ANQGSEA. The CDR3 sequence is 14 residues long. Trimming cost V 6 bases and J 6 bases; bases outside gene matches: 8. CDR3 region: CSVQLAGVGDTQYF. The CDR3 DNA follows: TGCAGCGTGCAACTAGCGGGAGTTGGTGATACGCAGTATTTT.

This clonotype was seen more than once but under ten times. The chain uses TRBV10-3 and TRBJ1-4, with D uncertain. There are 14 residues in the CDR3. Per germline, CDR1 ENHRY and CDR2 SYGVKD. Between the trimmed V and J ends, which lost 2 bases and 8 bases, there was a span of 12 bases. The CDR3 DNA is TGTGCCATCAGTGAGGGTGGAGGAGGGGAAAAACTGTTTTTT. It specifies CAISEGGGGEKLFF.

The chain employs TRBV5-6 and TRBJ2-3; D may be TRBD1 (5 bases). Germline V gene data show CDR1 as SGHDT and CDR2 as YYEEEE. Trimming took 0 bases from V and 2 from J, leaving 10 bases between them. CDR3 length: 15 residues. The CDR3 sequence is CASSLGQRPTDTQYF. Here the CDR3 DNA reads TGTGCCAGCAGCTTGGGACAGCGTCCCACAGATACGCAGTATTTT. The variable domain in full, with the rest retrieved from reference TRBV5-6 and TRBJ2-3, is DAGVTQSPTHLIKTRGQQVTLRCSPKSGHDTVSWYQQALGQGPQFIFQYYEEEERQRGNFPDRFSGHQFPNYSSELNVNALLLGDSALYLCASSLGQRPTDTQYFGPGTRLTVL.

This chain joins TRBV28 and TRBJ1-4; the D is unclear. The V end lost 2 bases, the J end lost 5 bases, and 12 bases lay between the germline ends. CDR1 and CDR2 from the germline V gene are MDHEN and SYDVKM. This CDR3 region has 15 residues. The CDR3 DNA is TGTGCCAGCAGTTTAACGGGGAGAGGAAATGAAAAACTGTTTTTT. It yields the protein CASSLTGRGNEKLFF.

This chain links TRBV20-1 with TRBJ1-1; D call uncertain. CDR1 and CDR2 (germline): DFQATT, SNEGSKA (reference sequence). With 2 bases removed from V and 2 bases from J, the gap between germline ends came to 9 bases. The CDR3 has 13 residues. The CDR3 region has the DNA TGCAGTGCTAGAAACGGGGTTAACACTGAAGCTTTCTTT. Translating gives CSARNGVNTEAFF.

This clonotype was observed at least ten times. This rearrangement joins TRBV13 to TRBJ2-7; 10 bases are a match to TRBD1. Germline V gives CDR1 PRHDT, CDR2 FYEKMQ (reference sequence). CDR3 length: 12 residues. V lost 4 bases and J lost 8; bases outside the gene matches: 2. CDR3 region: CASSWGQGQQYF. As DNA, the CDR3 is TGTGCCAGCAGCTGGGGACAGGGGCAGCAGTACTTC.

This clonotype has at least ten counts. The chain has TRBV7-2 and TRBJ2-5; 14 bases agree with TRBD2. The CDR3 is 18 amino acids. The trim removed 5 bases at V and 4 bases at J, leaving 12 bases unmatched. From germline, CDR1 is SGHTA and CDR2 FQGNSA. CDR3 protein: CASSPPGLAGVYGETQYF. In DNA form, the CDR3 reads TGTGCCAGCAGCCCACCGGGACTAGCGGGAGTTTACGGAGAGACCCAGTACTTC.

The chain has TRBV11-2 and TRBJ2-1, with 13 bases matching TRBD2. Trimming took 3 bases from V and 4 from J; bases not matched to a gene: 3. Germline values: CDR1 SGHAT, CDR2 FQNNGV. The CDR3 loop spans 16 amino acids. The CDR3 nucleotides are TGTGCCAGCAGCTTTGGACTAGCGGGAGTATACAATGAGCAGTTCTTC. Its protein is CASSFGLAGVYNEQFF.

This chain links TRBV12-3 or TRBV12-4 with TRBJ2-7; 12 positions match TRBD1. The CDR3 loop spans 17 amino acids. V shed 6 bases and J 4 bases; nucleotides not matched to a gene: 13. The CDR3 nucleotides are TGTGCCAGCAGCCGACCCGGGACAGGGGGCCCACAATACGAGCAGTACTTC. Protein sequence: CASSRPGTGGPQYEQYF.

This clonotype was seen ten or more times. This CDR3 reads CSVRGTSANTGELFF. CDR3 DNA sequence: TGCAGCGTCCGCGGGACAAGCGCGAACACCGGGGAGCTGTTTTTT. The rearrangement joins TRBV29-1 to TRBJ2-2, with D perhaps matching TRBD1 or TRBD2 (6 bases each). V was trimmed by 6 bases and J by 0 bases, leaving 14 bases between them. CDR3 length: 15 amino acids. Per germline, CDR1 SQVTM and CDR2 ANQGSEA.

This clonotype was recorded many times. V usage is TRBV4-2 and J usage is TRBJ2-2; the match to TRBD2 covers 14 bases. V shed 5 bases, J shed 1 base, and the junction held 3 bases outside the gene matches. The CDR3 runs to 17 residues. Germline V gene lookup returns CDR1 LGHNA and CDR2 YNFKEQ. This chain's CDR3 is CASSKTSGRGNTGELFF. The CDR3 nucleotides are TGTGCCAGCAGCAAGACTAGCGGGAGGGGGAACACCGGGGAGCTGTTTTTT.

The chain joins TRBV7-2 to TRBJ1-2; D is unresolved. Germline CDR1 is SGHTA and CDR2 is FQGNSA. V lost 4 bases and J 5 bases, leaving 11 bases between the germline ends. The CDR3 loop spans 13 amino acids. CDR3 DNA: TGTGCCAGCAGCTCCTCTGTTGGTTATGGCTACACCTTC. Protein product: CASSSSVGYGYTF. The entire variable domain, with the rest obtained from reference TRBV7-2 and TRBJ1-2, is as follows: GAGVSQSPSNKVTEKGKDVELRCDPISGHTALYWYRQSLGQGLEFLIYFQGNSAPDKSGLPSDRFSAERTGGSVSTLTIQRTQQEDSAVYLCASSSSVGYGYTFGSGTRLTVV.

This clonotype was recorded at least ten times. The rearrangement joins TRBV5-1 to TRBJ1-1; 7 bases are shared with TRBD1. The CDR3 spans 15 residues. The junction had 14 bases not matched to a gene; V was cut back by 1 base and J by 11 bases. Germline V CDR1 and CDR2: SGHRS, YFSETQ. CDR3 loop: CASSLREGATTGAFF. The CDR3 nucleotides read TGCGCCAGCAGCTTGAGGGAGGGGGCCACAACAGGGGCTTTCTTT.

This clonotype turned up a few times. The CDR3 nucleotides read TGTGCCAGCAGTGATTGGGACTCACCCCTCCACTTT. Its translation is CASSDWDSPLHF. V gene TRBV6-1 combines with J gene TRBJ1-6; D is perhaps TRBD1 (5 bases). Looked up from germline, CDR1 is MNHNS and CDR2 is SASEGT. The V and J ends lost 3 bases and 10 bases respectively, with 7 bases between them. There are 12 residues in the CDR3.

Points on this clonotype: The junction shows a germline mismatch at one end, possibly a read error. J is TRBJ1-2 and V is TRBV20-1; D remains ambiguous. The CDR3 totals 13 residues. Per germline, CDR1 DFQATT and CDR2 SNEGSKA (reference sequence). DNA of the CDR3: TGCAGTGCTGTGGGAAGAGGATACTATAGCTACACCTTC. Residues: CSAVGRGYYSYTF.

This clonotype was detected only a few times. The rearrangement joins TRBV18 to TRBJ2-7; the D is unclear. Per germline, CDR1 KGHSH and CDR2 LQKENI. The V gene lost 6 bases and the J gene lost 7 bases, with 19 bases spanning the gap. CDR3 size: 14 residues. This CDR3 reads CASSPLPSASEQYF. Here the CDR3 DNA reads TGTGCCAGCTCCCCCCTTCCCTCGGCGAGTGAGCAGTACTTC.

This clonotype was picked up many times. The rearrangement uses TRBV5-5 and TRBJ2-1; 7 bases are shared with TRBD2. Trimming removed 4 bases from V and 5 bases from J; junction bases left unmatched: 3. This CDR3 contains 13 residues. Germline V gene lookup returns CDR1 SGHKS and CDR2 YYEKEE (reference sequence). CDR3 coding DNA: TGTGCCAGCAGCAAAACTAGCGACAATGAGCAGTTCTTC. It encodes CASSKTSDNEQFF.

This clonotype has only a few counts. This chain connects TRBV29-1 to TRBJ2-1; no clear D gene. CDR1 and CDR2 (germline): SQVTM, ANQGSEA. The CDR3 runs 10 residues. Trimming removed 5 bases from V and 9 bases from J, with 8 bases in between. The CDR3 sequence: CSVLGFEQFF. In DNA form, the CDR3 reads TGCAGCGTTCTGGGATTTGAGCAGTTCTTC.

This clonotype has a handful of counts. The chain recombines TRBV20-1 with TRBJ1-5, with 8 nucleotides matching TRBD1. With 6 bases clipped from V and 6 bases from J, the junction kept 7 bases outside the gene matches. The CDR3 consists of 13 residues. Looked up from germline, CDR1 is DFQATT and CDR2 is SNEGSKA (reference sequence). The chain's CDR3 is CSAQDRVSQPQHF. Here the CDR3 DNA reads TGCAGTGCGCAGGACAGGGTGAGTCAGCCCCAGCATTTT.

At least ten counts were recorded for this clonotype. The chain joins TRBV24-1 to TRBJ2-5; 10 bases match TRBD1. CDR3 length equals 13 residues. Germline loops: CDR1 KGHDR, CDR2 SFDVKD. V gave up 7 bases and J gave up 5 bases; unmatched junction bases: 3. The CDR3 DNA reads as TGTGCCACCAGGAGGACAGGGGGGGAGACCCAGTACTTC. Translation: CATRRTGGETQYF.